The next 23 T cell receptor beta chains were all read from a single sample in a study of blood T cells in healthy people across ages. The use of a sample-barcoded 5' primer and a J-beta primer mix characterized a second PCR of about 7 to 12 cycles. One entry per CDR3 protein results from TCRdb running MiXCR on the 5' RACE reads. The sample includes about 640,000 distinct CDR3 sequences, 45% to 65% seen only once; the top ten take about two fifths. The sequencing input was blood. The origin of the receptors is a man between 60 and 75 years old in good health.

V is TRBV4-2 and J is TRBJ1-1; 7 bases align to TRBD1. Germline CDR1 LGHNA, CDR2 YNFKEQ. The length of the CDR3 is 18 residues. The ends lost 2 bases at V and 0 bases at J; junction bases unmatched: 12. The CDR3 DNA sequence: TGTGCCAGCAGCCAATTTGACAGGGCGAGAGGGATGAACACTGAAGCTTTCTTT. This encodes CASSQFDRARGMNTEAFF.

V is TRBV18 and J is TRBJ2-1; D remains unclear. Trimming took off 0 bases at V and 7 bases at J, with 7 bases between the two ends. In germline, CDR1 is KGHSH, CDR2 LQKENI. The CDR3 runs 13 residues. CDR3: CASSPPMRNEQFF. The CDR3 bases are TGTGCCAGCTCACCACCCATGAGGAATGAGCAGTTCTTC. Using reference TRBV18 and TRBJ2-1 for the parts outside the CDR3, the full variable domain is NAGVMQNPRHLVRRRGQEARLRCSPMKGHSHVYWYRQLPEEGLKFMVYLQKENIIDESGMPKERFSAEFPKEGPSILRIQQVVRGDSAAYFCASSPPMRNEQFFGPGTRLTVL.

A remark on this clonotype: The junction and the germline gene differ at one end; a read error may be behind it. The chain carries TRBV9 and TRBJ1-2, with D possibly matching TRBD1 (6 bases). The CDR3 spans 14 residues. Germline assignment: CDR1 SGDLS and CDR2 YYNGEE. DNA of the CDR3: TGTGCCAGTAGCGTACACAGGGACCTTGGGGGCTACACCTTC. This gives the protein CASSVHRDLGGYTF.

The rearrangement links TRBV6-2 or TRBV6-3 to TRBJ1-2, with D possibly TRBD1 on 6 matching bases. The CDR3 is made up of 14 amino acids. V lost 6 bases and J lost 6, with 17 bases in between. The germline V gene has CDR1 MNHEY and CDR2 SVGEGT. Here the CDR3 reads CASRDTGLTDGYTF. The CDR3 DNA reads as TGTGCCAGCAGAGATACAGGGCTGACGGATGGCTACACCTTC.

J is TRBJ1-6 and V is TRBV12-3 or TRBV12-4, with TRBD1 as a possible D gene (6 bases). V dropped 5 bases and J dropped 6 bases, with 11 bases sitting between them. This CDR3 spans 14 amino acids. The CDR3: CASSVGGRNSPLHF. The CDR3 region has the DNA TGTGCCAGCAGTGTTGGGGGGCGTAATTCACCCCTCCACTTT.

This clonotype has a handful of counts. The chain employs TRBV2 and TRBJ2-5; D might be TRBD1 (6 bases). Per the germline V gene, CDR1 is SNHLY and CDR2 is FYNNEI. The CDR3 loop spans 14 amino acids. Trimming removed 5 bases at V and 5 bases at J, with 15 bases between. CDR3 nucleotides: TGTGCCAGCAGTAGCCGTGCAGGGGAGGAGACCCAGTACTTC. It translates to CASSSRAGEETQYF.

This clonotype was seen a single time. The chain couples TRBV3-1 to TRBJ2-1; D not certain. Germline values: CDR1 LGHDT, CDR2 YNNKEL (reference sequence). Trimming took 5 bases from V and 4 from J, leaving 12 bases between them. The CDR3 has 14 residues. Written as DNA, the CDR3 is TGTGCCAGCAGCGAGTTAGGGATGTACAATGAGCAGTTCTTC. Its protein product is CASSELGMYNEQFF.

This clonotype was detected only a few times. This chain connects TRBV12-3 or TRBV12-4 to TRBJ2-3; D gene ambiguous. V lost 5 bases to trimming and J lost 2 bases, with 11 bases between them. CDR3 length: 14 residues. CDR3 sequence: CASSPRIITDTQYF. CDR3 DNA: TGTGCCAGCAGTCCCCGAATCATCACAGATACGCAGTATTTT.

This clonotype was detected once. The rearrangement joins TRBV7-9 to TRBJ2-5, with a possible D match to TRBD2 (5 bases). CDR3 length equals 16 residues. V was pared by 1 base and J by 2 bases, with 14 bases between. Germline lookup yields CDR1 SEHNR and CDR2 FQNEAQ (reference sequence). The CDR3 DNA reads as TGTGCCAGCAGCTTAGATATGTCGGGGATTCAAGAGACCCAGTACTTC. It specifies CASSLDMSGIQETQYF.

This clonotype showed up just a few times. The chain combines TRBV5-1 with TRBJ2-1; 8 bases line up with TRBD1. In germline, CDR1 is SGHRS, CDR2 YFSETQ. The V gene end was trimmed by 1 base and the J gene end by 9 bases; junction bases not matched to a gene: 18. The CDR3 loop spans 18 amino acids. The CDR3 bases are TGCGCCAGCAGCTTGCGCCCCGACCGGACAGGGTTTCATGGTGAGCAGTTCTTC. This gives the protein CASSLRPDRTGFHGEQFF.

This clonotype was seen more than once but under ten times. CDR3 DNA: TGTGCCAGCAGCTTGGTCGAGGGGCGAGAGCAGTACTTC. Amino acid sequence: CASSLVEGREQYF. The gene calls are TRBV11-2 and TRBJ2-7; D possibly matches TRBD1 or TRBD2 (5 bases each). The CDR3 length is 13 residues. From germline, CDR1 is SGHAT and CDR2 FQNNGV. The ends were cut back, 3 bases at V and 7 bases at J, with 13 bases in the middle.

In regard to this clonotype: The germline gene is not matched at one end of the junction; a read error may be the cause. The CDR3 spells CSVDEPNQPRHF. In nucleotides, the CDR3 is TGCAGCGTTGATGAGCCAAATCAGCCCCGGCATTTT. The chain recombines TRBV29-1 with TRBJ1-5; no clear D gene. Germline-derived CDR1 and CDR2 are SQVTM and ANQGSEA. The CDR3 covers 12 residues.

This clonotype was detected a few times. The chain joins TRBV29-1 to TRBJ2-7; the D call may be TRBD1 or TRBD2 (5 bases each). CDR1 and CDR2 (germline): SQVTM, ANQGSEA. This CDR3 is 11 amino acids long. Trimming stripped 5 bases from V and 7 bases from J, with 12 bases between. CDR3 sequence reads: CSVRDGAEQYF. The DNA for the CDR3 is TGCAGCGTTCGGGACGGTGCTGAGCAGTACTTC.

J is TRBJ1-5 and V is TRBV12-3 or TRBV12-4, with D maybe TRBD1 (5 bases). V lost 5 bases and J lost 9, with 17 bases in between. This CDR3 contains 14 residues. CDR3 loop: CASSDRRNSGPQHF. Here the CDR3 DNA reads TGTGCCAGCAGTGACAGACGGAATAGTGGGCCCCAGCATTTT.

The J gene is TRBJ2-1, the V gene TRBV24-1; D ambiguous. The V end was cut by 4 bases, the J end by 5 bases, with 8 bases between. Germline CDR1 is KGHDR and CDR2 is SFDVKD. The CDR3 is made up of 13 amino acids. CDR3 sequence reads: CATSDSADNEQFF. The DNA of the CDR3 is TGTGCCACCAGTGACTCCGCCGACAATGAGCAGTTCTTC.

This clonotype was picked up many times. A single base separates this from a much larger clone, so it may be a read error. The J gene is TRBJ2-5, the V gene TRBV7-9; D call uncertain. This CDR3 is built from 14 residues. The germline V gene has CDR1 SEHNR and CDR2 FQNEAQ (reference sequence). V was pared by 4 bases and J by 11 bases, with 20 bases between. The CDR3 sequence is CASSSSQSGNEQYF. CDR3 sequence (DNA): TGTGCCAGCAGCTCAAGTCAGTCTGGGAATGAGCAGTACTTC.

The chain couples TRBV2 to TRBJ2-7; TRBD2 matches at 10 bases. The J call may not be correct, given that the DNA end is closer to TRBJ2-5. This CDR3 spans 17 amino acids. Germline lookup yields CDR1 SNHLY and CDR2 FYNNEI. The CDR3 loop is CASSARLAGHTPETQYF. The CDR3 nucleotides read TGTGCCAGCAGTGCAAGACTAGCGGGCCATACTCCAGAGACCCAGTACTTC.

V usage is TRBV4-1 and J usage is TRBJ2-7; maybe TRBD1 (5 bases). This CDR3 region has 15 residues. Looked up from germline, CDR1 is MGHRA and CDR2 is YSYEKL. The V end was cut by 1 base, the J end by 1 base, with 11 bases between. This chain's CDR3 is CASSQGAGYSYEQYF. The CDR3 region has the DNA TGCGCCAGCAGCCAAGGGGCAGGGTATTCCTACGAGCAGTACTTC.

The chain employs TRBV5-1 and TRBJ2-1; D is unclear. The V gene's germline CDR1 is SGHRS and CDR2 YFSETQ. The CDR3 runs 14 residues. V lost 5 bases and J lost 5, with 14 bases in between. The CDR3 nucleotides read TGCGCCAGCAGAATCCCCGACGGAAACAATGAGCAGTTCTTC. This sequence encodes CASRIPDGNNEQFF.

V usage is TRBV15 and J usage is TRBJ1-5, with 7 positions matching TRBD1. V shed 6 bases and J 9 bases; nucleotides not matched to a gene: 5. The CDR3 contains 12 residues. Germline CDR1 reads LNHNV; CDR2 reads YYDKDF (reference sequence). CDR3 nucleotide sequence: TGTGCCACCAGTGGGCCAGGGGGGCCCCAGCATTTT. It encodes CATSGPGGPQHF.

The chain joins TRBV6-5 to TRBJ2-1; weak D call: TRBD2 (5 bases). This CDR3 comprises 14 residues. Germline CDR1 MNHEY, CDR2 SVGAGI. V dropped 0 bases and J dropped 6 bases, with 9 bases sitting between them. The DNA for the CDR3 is TGTGCCAGCAGTTACTCGTGGACTCCCAATGAGCAGTTCTTC. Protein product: CASSYSWTPNEQFF.

CDR3 sequence reads: CASSPAQGRGSYNEQFF. The CDR3 nucleotides are TGTGCCAGCAGCCCCGCACAGGGTCGGGGGTCCTACAATGAGCAGTTCTTC. The chain is built from TRBV11-2 and TRBJ2-1, with D tentatively TRBD1 or TRBD2 (6 bases each). Germline V CDR1 and CDR2: SGHAT, FQNNGV. V shed 5 bases and J shed 1 base, with 18 bases lying between them. The CDR3 is made up of 17 amino acids.

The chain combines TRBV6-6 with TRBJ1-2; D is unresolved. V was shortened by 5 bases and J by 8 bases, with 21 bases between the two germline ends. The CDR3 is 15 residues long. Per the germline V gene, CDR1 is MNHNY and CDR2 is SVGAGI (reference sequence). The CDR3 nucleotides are TGTGCCAGCAGTCACCTCTTGGACGGAAGCGGGGGCTACACCTTC. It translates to CASSHLLDGSGGYTF.